A selection of T cell receptor beta chains follows, all from one sample in a study of metastatic and nonmetastatic thyroid tumors. With MiXCR, TCRdb reprocessed the PCR reads. The table shows more than 70,000 clones, with approximately 9% occurring only once. Sequenced sample: blood. The receptors were sampled from a female donor with papillary thyroid cancer or a benign thyroid nodule (not recorded which). Some clones in this sample may be carry-over from other donors' samples. The CDR3 runs from the conserved cysteine through the conserved F or W. A D gene is named only where the DNA matches it firmly. Part of the rows lack a size; the others show once, few, many or a class for expanded clones.

V	size	J	D	CDR3	DNA
TRBV5-1	many	TRBJ2-5	NA	CASSLATGEGETQYF	TGCGCCAGCAGCTTGGCGACAGGGGAGGGGGAGACCCAGTACTTC
TRBV27	once	TRBJ2-4	TRBD1	CASSPRQGYIQYF	TGTGCCAGCAGTCCGCGACAGGGATACATTCAGTACTTC
TRBV6-2/TRBV6-3	many	TRBJ2-3	TRBD2	CASSKTSGGSDTQYF	TGTGCCAGCAGCAAGACTAGCGGGGGATCAGATACGCAGTATTTT
TRBV29-1	few	TRBJ2-1	TRBD1	CGAPGQGYSNEQFF	TGCGGCGCTCCGGGACAGGGATACTCCAATGAGCAGTTCTTC
TRBV7-3	few	TRBJ1-6	TRBD1	CASSFHQSGTDSPLHF	TGTGCCAGCAGCTTCCACCAATCTGGGACAGACTCACCCCTCCACTTT
TRBV6-1	few	TRBJ2-5	NA	CASTWTVQETQYF	TGTGCCAGTACCTGGACAGTACAAGAGACCCAGTACTTC
TRBV5-1	many	TRBJ2-7	NA	CASSLVGPRDEQYF	TGCGCCAGCAGCTTGGTCGGCCCTCGGGACGAGCAGTACTTC
TRBV5-1	many	TRBJ2-7	NA	CASSLEALYEQYF	TGCGCCAGCAGCTTGGAAGCCCTTTACGAGCAGTACTTC
TRBV27	NA	TRBJ2-1	NA	CASSLDGGEQFF	TGTGCCAGCAGTTTGGACGGAGGTGAGCAGTTCTTC
TRBV2	many	TRBJ1-6	NA	CASHQASSYNSPLHF	TGTGCCAGCCACCAGGCCAGCTCCTATAATTCACCCCTCCACTTT
TRBV28	many	TRBJ2-7	NA	CATGEGEQYF	TGTGCCACGGGAGAGGGCGAGCAGTACTTC
TRBV7-6	NA	TRBJ2-7	NA	CASSPKTTGKFYEQYF	TGTGCCAGCAGCCCGAAAACTACAGGGAAATTCTACGAGCAGTACTTC
TRBV10-3	few	TRBJ1-2	TRBD1	CAISAGQGNYGYTF	TGTGCCATCAGCGCGGGACAGGGCAACTATGGCTACACCTTC
TRBV5-5	many	TRBJ2-7	NA	CASSLGGDLRYEQYF	TGTGCCAGCAGCTTGGGCGGGGATTTAAGGTACGAGCAGTACTTC
TRBV19	many	TRBJ2-1	NA	CASSGENEQFF	TGTGCCAGTAGTGGGGAGAATGAGCAGTTCTTC
TRBV11-2	many	TRBJ1-6	NA	CASSPGQDTSLHF	TGTGCCAGCAGCCCTGGCCAGGATACTTCTCTCCACTTT
TRBV12-3/TRBV12-4	many	TRBJ1-6	NA	CASSLSPGADSPLHF	TGTGCCAGCAGTTTAAGTCCAGGGGCTGATTCACCCCTCCACTTT
TRBV5-5	many	TRBJ1-1	NA	CASSVSLRTEAFF	TGTGCCAGCAGCGTTTCGCTCAGGACTGAAGCTTTCTTT
TRBV6-1	NA	TRBJ2-3	TRBD2	CASSEASGGSDTQYF	TGTGCCAGCAGTGAAGCTAGCGGGGGGTCGGATACGCAGTATTTT
TRBV30	many	TRBJ2-7	NA	CARILRHKLPYEQYF	TGTGCCCGGATTCTTAGACATAAGCTACCCTACGAGCAGTACTTC
TRBV6-2/TRBV6-3	NA	TRBJ1-1	NA	CASSPDSEWTESFF	TGTGCCAGCAGCCCAGACAGTGAGTGGACTGAATCTTTCTTT
TRBV13	NA	TRBJ2-3	TRBD1	CASSPRLGTGRTDTQYF	TGTGCCAGCAGCCCCCGTCTCGGGACAGGGAGGACAGATACGCAGTATTTT
TRBV20-1	few	TRBJ2-3	NA	CSATGGRGSPSTDTQYF	TGCAGTGCTACGGGTGGCCGGGGGTCACCCAGCACAGATACGCAGTATTTT
TRBV3-1	many	TRBJ1-1	NA	CASSPQMGANTEAFF	TGTGCCAGCAGCCCCCAAATGGGGGCAAACACTGAAGCTTTCTTT
TRBV20-1	NA	TRBJ2-3	NA	CSARGPWRGAADTQYF	TGCAGTGCTAGGGGACCTTGGAGGGGGGCTGCAGATACGCAGTATTTT
TRBV7-7	many	TRBJ2-2	NA	CASSSTGTGELFF	TGTGCCAGCAGCTCGACCGGAACCGGGGAGCTGTTTTTT
TRBV4-2	many	TRBJ1-5	NA	CASSQDTRNQPQHF	TGTGCCAGCAGCCAAGACACCCGCAATCAGCCCCAGCATTTT
TRBV6-1	few	TRBJ1-4	NA	CASSEASGGAEKLFF	TGTGCCAGCAGTGAAGCTAGCGGGGGGGCCGAAAAACTGTTTTTT
TRBV2	many	TRBJ2-5	TRBD2	CASRKTSGNQETQYF	TGTGCCAGCAGGAAAACTAGCGGGAACCAAGAGACCCAGTACTTC
TRBV2	many	TRBJ1-1	NA	CASARNTEAFF	TGTGCCAGCGCGCGAAACACTGAAGCTTTCTTT
TRBV7-2	many	TRBJ2-5	NA	CASSLGRGETQYF	TGTGCCAGCAGCTTGGGACGGGGGGAGACCCAGTACTTC
TRBV12-3/TRBV12-4	many	TRBJ2-3	NA	CASLWTSAPGDTQYF	TGTGCCAGCCTGTGGACCAGCGCGCCAGGGGATACGCAGTATTTT
TRBV30	many	TRBJ1-5	NA	CAWRAGLNSNQPQHF	TGTGCCTGGAGGGCAGGGCTTAATAGCAATCAGCCCCAGCATTTT
TRBV12-3/TRBV12-4	many	TRBJ2-3	NA	CASSLSTGARDTQYF	TGTGCCAGCAGTTTAAGTACGGGGGCCCGGGATACGCAGTATTTT
TRBV24-1	many	TRBJ2-1	NA	CATTGRGKNEQFF	TGTGCCACCACGGGACGGGGCAAGAATGAGCAGTTCTTC
TRBV9	many	TRBJ1-6	TRBD1	CASSKERQGISPLHF	TGTGCCAGCAGCAAGGAGAGACAGGGGATTTCACCCCTCCACTTT
TRBV19	many	TRBJ1-2	TRBD1	CASSIAPGGNYGYTF	TGTGCCAGTAGTATAGCCCCAGGGGGAAACTATGGCTACACCTTC
TRBV6-6	many	TRBJ2-3	TRBD2	CASSYGTSDTDTQYF	TGTGCCAGCAGTTACGGTACTAGCGACACAGATACGCAGTATTTT
TRBV5-1	many	TRBJ2-1	NA	CASNPLGTDLNNEQFF	TGCGCCAGCAACCCACTCGGGACTGACTTGAATAATGAGCAGTTCTTC
TRBV6-1	many	TRBJ2-1	NA	CASSAVEQFF	TGTGCCAGCAGTGCGGTGGAGCAGTTCTTC
TRBV7-2	many	TRBJ1-3	TRBD1	CASSPGTAGNTIYF	TGTGCCAGCAGCCCCGGGACAGCTGGAAACACCATATATTTT
TRBV6-1	many	TRBJ1-1	NA	CASSEAPDFTPEAFF	TGTGCCAGCAGTGAAGCGCCGGACTTTACACCTGAAGCTTTCTTT
TRBV6-2/TRBV6-3	many	TRBJ1-6	NA	CASREGGHYNSPLHF	TGTGCCAGCAGAGAGGGGGGACACTATAATTCACCCCTCCACTTT
TRBV25-1	many	TRBJ1-2	NA	CASSELWGRMYTF	TGTGCCAGCAGTGAATTGTGGGGGCGAATGTACACCTTC
TRBV6-4	NA	TRBJ1-2	NA	CASRNRTGEGYTF	TGTGCCAGCAGAAACCGGACGGGGGAAGGCTACACCTTC
TRBV6-1	medium-sized	TRBJ1-1	NA	CASSDREYTEAFF	TGTGCCAGCAGTGACAGGGAGTACACTGAAGCTTTCTTT
TRBV3-1	NA	TRBJ2-2	NA	CASSQGGTLNTGELFF	TGTGCCAGCAGCCAAGGGGGGACACTCAACACCGGGGAGCTGTTTTTT
TRBV5-6	many	TRBJ2-4	NA	CASSFQNKNIQYF	TGTGCCAGCAGCTTTCAGAACAAAAACATTCAGTACTTC